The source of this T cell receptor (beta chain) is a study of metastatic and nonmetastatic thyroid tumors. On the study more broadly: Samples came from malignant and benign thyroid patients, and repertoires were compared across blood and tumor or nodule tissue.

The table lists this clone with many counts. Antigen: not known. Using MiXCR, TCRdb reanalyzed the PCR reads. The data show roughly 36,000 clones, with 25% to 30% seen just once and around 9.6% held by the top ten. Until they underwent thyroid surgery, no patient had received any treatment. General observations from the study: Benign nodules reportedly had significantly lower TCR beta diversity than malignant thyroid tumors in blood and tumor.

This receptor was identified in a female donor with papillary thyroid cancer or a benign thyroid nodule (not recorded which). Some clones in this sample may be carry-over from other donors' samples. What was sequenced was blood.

DNA for the CDR3: TGTGCCAGCAGTGAGGCCCGGGGGTATAGCAATCAGCCCCAGCATTTT. Protein product: CASSEARGYSNQPQHF. The chain has TRBV2 and TRBJ1-5, with D tentatively TRBD1 (5 bases). The germline CDR1 and CDR2 sequences are SNHLY and FYNNEI. V was cut by 3 bases and J by 0 bases, with 12 bases left in between. CDR3 length: 16 residues.